The 9 T cell receptor beta chains below were found in one sample sequenced in a study of glioma-infiltrating T cells. Amplification of TCR alpha and beta CDR3 regions from RNA used iRepertoire nested multiplex PCR. One entry per CDR3 protein results from TCRdb running MiXCR on the multiplex PCR reads. The top ten hold 5.2% of the sample, which has under 200,000 distinct CDR3 sequences, under 55% seen once. The sample taken for sequencing was glioma tissue, nonneoplastic brain tissue, or PBMCs (not recorded which). The receptors stem from a human donor with low-grade glioma or glioblastoma, undergoing nonglioma brain surgery, or in good health (not recorded which).

The gene calls are TRBV20-1 and TRBJ2-1, with D possibly being TRBD2 (6 bases). Germline values: CDR1 DFQATT, CDR2 SNEGSKA (reference sequence). The V gene lost 3 bases and the J gene lost 2 bases, with 11 bases spanning the gap. This CDR3 comprises 14 residues. Here the CDR3 reads CSASFAGTYNEQFF. In DNA form, the CDR3 reads TGCAGTGCTAGTTTCGCGGGAACCTACAATGAGCAGTTCTTC.

Points on this clonotype: The junction shows a germline mismatch at one end, possibly a read error. The chain uses TRBV13 and TRBJ2-7, with TRBD1 matching over 8 bases. This CDR3 is built from 15 residues. Per germline, CDR1 PRHDT and CDR2 FYEKMQ (reference sequence). The DNA of the CDR3 is TGCGCCAGCAGCCAACGGAGGACAGGGAGTAACGAGCAGTACTTC. This encodes CASSQRRTGSNEQYF.

As to this clonotype: Given a much more abundant clone one base away, this may be a read error. This likely comes from a read error, as the CDR3 has no conserved phenylalanine or tryptophan at its end. The chain carries TRBV6-1 and TRBJ2-4; perhaps TRBD2 as D (6 bases). The V and J ends lost 5 bases and 9 bases respectively, with 17 bases between them. Germline V gene lookup returns CDR1 MNHNS and CDR2 SASEGT. CDR3 size: 14 residues. In nucleotides, the CDR3 is TGTGCCAGCAGTCCGCCGGGGGATCGTAGCATTCAGTACCTC. This translates into CASSPPGDRSIQYL.

In this sample, this clonotype turned up many times. This chain links TRBV6-1 with TRBJ2-7; D uncertain. The V gene's germline CDR1 is MNHNS and CDR2 SASEGT. This CDR3 comprises 11 residues. Trimming cost V 7 bases and J 4 bases, with 8 bases left between them. Written as DNA, the CDR3 is TGTGCCAGCACCGTAACGTACGAGCAGTACTTC. Amino acid sequence: CASTVTYEQYF.

The chain recombines TRBV4-1 with TRBJ2-1; TRBD1 or TRBD2 may be the D gene (5 bases each). The CDR3 sequence is 16 residues long. Trimming removed 0 bases from V and 0 bases from J, with 9 bases in between. Per germline, CDR1 MGHRA and CDR2 YSYEKL. The CDR3 reads CASSQDPGLSYNEQFF. CDR3 nucleotides: TGCGCCAGCAGCCAAGATCCGGGGCTCTCCTACAATGAGCAGTTCTTC.

Notes on this clonotype: This clone may be a read error of a much larger clone one base away. V gene TRBV7-2 combines with J gene TRBJ2-1; 8 bases are shared with TRBD2. This CDR3 contains 18 residues. V dropped 4 bases and J dropped 8; count of bases not matched to a gene: 19. Germline V gene lookup returns CDR1 SGHTA and CDR2 FQGNSA. CDR3 DNA sequence: TGTGCCAGCAGCTCCTTTACCTCCTGGACTAGCAATAGGCATGAGCAGTTCTTC. This sequence encodes CASSSFTSWTSNRHEQFF.

With respect to this clonotype: Mismatch with germline at one junction end may stem from a read error. This chain joins TRBV25-1 and TRBJ1-1; D call uncertain. Germline CDR1 MGHDK, CDR2 SYGVNS. The length of the CDR3 is 14 residues. In DNA, the CDR3 is TGTGCCAGCAGTGAATTGACAATCCCCAAGGGAGCTTTGTTT. It specifies CASSELTIPKGALF.

This clonotype appeared many times. This rearrangement joins TRBV28 to TRBJ2-1; 10 bases line up with TRBD2. The V gene end was trimmed by 8 bases and the J gene end by 4 bases; junction bases not matched to a gene: 8. Germline V gives CDR1 MDHEN, CDR2 SYDVKM. The CDR3 spans 15 residues. This chain's CDR3 is CASARLAGLYNEQFF. As DNA, the CDR3 is TGTGCCAGCGCAAGACTAGCGGGCCTATACAATGAGCAGTTCTTC.

This clonotype was seen a handful of times. J is TRBJ2-7 and V is TRBV10-3; tentatively, D is TRBD2 (6 bases). Germline V gene data show CDR1 as ENHRY and CDR2 as SYGVKD. V shed 0 bases and J shed 2 bases, with 11 bases lying between them. This CDR3 contains 15 residues. The CDR3 is CAISESVGTAYEQYF. DNA of the CDR3: TGTGCCATCAGTGAGTCGGTCGGGACTGCCTACGAGCAGTACTTC.